This is a list of T cell receptor beta chains from one sample in a study of OX40 agonist ivuxolimab in advanced cancers. This table comes from immunoSEQ multiplex PCR, and its TCRdb copy is limited to in-frame clones, with some not included. The table lists nearly 55,000 clones, roughly 90% of them singletons. The sample here was CD4+ or CD8+ T cells sorted from blood, taken in a trial of the OX40 agonist ivuxolimab. The receptors here all came from an adult with an advanced solid tumor such as melanoma, head and neck, liver or kidney cancer. The CDR3 runs from the conserved cysteine through the conserved F or W.

v_gene	j_gene	CDR3aa
TRBV7-9	TRBJ1-1	CASSSSRGGIRADNTEAFF
TRBV6-1	TRBJ2-7	CASRPGHPEQYF
TRBV6-5	TRBJ2-1	CASSRTSAHNEQFF
TRBV19	TRBJ1-1	CASSMIRGKKGNTEAFF
TRBV2	TRBJ1-6	CASKGTPNSPLHF
TRBV19	TRBJ1-4	CASRDRGATNEKLFF
TRBV7-3	TRBJ1-6	CASSVGGNSPLHF
TRBV6-5	TRBJ1-2	CASSYGGNYGYTF
TRBV30	TRBJ2-7	CAWSVTGGGYEQYF
TRBV10-2	TRBJ1-4	CASRFRDEKLFF
TRBV18	TRBJ2-5	CASSRGLQETQYF
TRBV18	TRBJ2-2	CASSPQTGAGELFF
TRBV30	TRBJ1-5	CAWSGGEGNQPQHF
TRBV30	TRBJ1-2	CAWKKFQDRGNYGYTF
TRBV25-1	TRBJ2-3	CASRKREKGDTQYF
TRBV5-6	TRBJ1-3	CASSPRGTGNTIYF
TRBV5-6	TRBJ2-3	CASSLGGAGWGTDTQYF
TRBV7-6	TRBJ1-2	CASSPTSRGLGFGYTF
TRBV2	TRBJ1-5	CASKGEGANQPQHF
TRBV30	TRBJ2-7	CAWSVLAGYHEQYF
TRBV28	TRBJ2-2	CASSLTGSAGTGELFF
TRBV18	TRBJ1-4	CASSRGVSNEKLFF
TRBV30	TRBJ1-4	CAWSLREGEKLFF
TRBV5-6	TRBJ2-7	CASTRGAEYEQYF
TRBV27	TRBJ2-1	CASSLLPSGEQFF
TRBV6-1	TRBJ2-4	CASSTTRTGLDIQYF
TRBV5-5	TRBJ1-2	CASSLALRRANYGYTF
TRBV7-2	TRBJ2-1	CASSLESAGGFREQFF
TRBV18	TRBJ2-1	CASSPRQGNNEQFF
TRBV18	TRBJ2-2	CASSPGQGAGLGTGELFF
TRBV6-6	TRBJ1-3	CASSDSGNTIYF
TRBV7-9	TRBJ2-7	CASSHGQSYEQYF
TRBV5-1	TRBJ1-2	CASSPRDRGDYGYTF
TRBV5-4	TRBJ1-2	CASSLLNSYYGYTF
TRBV18	TRBJ1-4	CASSPGAGNEKLFF
TRBV11-2	TRBJ2-3	CASSSSGGAANTQYF
TRBV6-1	TRBJ2-6	CASSPIGRGANVLTF
TRBV27	TRBJ2-1	CASSQNPNQRSGYNEQFF
TRBV19	TRBJ2-2	CASSVQANTGELFF
TRBV6-1	TRBJ1-2	CASSDPGFYGYTF
TRBV27	TRBJ2-1	CASSLTQGEQFF
TRBV30	TRBJ1-2	CAWSPGQQGYTF
TRBV14	TRBJ2-7	CASRRGGGSSYEQYF
TRBV6-6	TRBJ1-1	CASSTDRNTEAFF
TRBV12-5	TRBJ2-5	CASARRGEGETQYF
TRBV27	TRBJ1-5	CATRRGSGNQPQHF
TRBV18	TRBJ2-3	CASSPRQTSTDTQYF
TRBV7-2	TRBJ2-3	CASSLAGRAGDTQYF
TRBV7-8	TRBJ2-1	CASSLRVVGQGGNEQFF
TRBV5-1	TRBJ2-7	CASSLEGRPYEQYF
TRBV2	TRBJ2-7	CASRPNEGRNEQYF
TRBV6-5	TRBJ2-3	CASSPRGVDTQYF
TRBV4-2	TRBJ2-5	CASSQGSVGRETQYF
TRBV13	.	CASSSGTEPVYEQYF
TRBV6-1	TRBJ1-6	CASSEGTIGLLHF
TRBV9	TRBJ2-1	CASSRGTLRGGNEQFF
TRBV6-5	TRBJ1-2	CASRPDRALGGYTF